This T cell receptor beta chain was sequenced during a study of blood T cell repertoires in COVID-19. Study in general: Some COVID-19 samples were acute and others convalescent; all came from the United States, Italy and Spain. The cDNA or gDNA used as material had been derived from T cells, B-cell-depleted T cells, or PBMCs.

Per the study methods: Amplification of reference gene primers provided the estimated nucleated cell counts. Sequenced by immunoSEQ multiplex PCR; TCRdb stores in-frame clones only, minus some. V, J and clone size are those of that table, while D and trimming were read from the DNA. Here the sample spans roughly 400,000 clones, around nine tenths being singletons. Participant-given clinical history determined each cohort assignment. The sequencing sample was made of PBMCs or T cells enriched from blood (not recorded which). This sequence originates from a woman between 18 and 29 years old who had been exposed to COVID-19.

The CDR3 DNA is TGTGCCAGTAGCGCGGCGCGGGGATTACACAATGAGCAGTTCTTC. Translating gives CASSAARGLHNEQFF. The J gene is TRBJ2-1, the V gene TRBV19, with D maybe TRBD2 (6 bases). Germline V gene sequence: CDR1 LNHDA, CDR2 SQIVND (reference sequence). V lost 6 bases and J lost 5, with 17 bases in between. The CDR3 extends over 15 amino acids. Full variable domain (remainder filled in from reference TRBV19 and TRBJ2-1): DGGITQSPKYLFRKEGQNVTLSCEQNLNHDAMYWYRQDPGQGLRLIYYSQIVNDFQKGDIAEGYSVSREKKESFPLTVTSAQKNPTAFYLCASSAARGLHNEQFFGPGTRLTVL.